The clone carrying this TCR beta chain was recorded at least ten times. The antigen is undetermined. This record belongs to a study of T-cell memory formation after mild COVID-19. A 5'RACE reaction primed in the constant segment made cDNA libraries of TCR alpha and TCR beta, and these carried sample barcodes and UMIs. TCRdb re-analysed the 5' RACE reads in MiXCR, keeping a single row per CDR3 protein. The sample gives roughly 250,000 distinct CDR3 sequences, over 15% of which show up once; around 23% is in the top ten. Broader study findings: Contracting clones from day 15 to 85 showed balanced CD4/CD8; later expanders favored CD4+. The study found contracting CD4+ clones mainly in CM and EM and contracting CD8+ clones in EMRA.

The V gene's germline CDR1 is MDHEN and CDR2 SYDVKM. Trimming removed 4 bases at V and 3 bases at J, with 18 bases between. This CDR3 is built from 16 residues. The clonotype comes from a man younger than 30 who had mild COVID-19 (a few samples of this study predate the infection). Cell type and time point are not known. The rearrangement joins TRBV28 to TRBJ1-2; maybe TRBD1 (6 bases). Sequenced: PBMCs or a T cell subset sorted from them (not recorded which). The CDR3 loop reads CASSSLTGGADYGYTF. The CDR3 DNA reads as TGTGCCAGCAGTTCCTTAACGGGGGGGGCGGACTATGGCTACACCTTC.